Each of the 14 T cell receptor beta chains below was sequenced from the same sample in a study of vaccination and CD4 T cells after COVID-19. The treatment is: 10-day PBMC culture with coronavirus spike peptide pools or control peptides (ViraFEST assay). With the Oncomine TCR Beta short-read assay, DNA from cultured CD4+ T cells was sequenced. TCRdb independently ran MiXCR on the PCR reads; one entry per CDR3 protein. The sample contains 3,500 to 4,000 distinct CDR3 sequences, 70% to 80% of which appear only once. No antigens are known for them. The specimen sequenced was CD4+ T cells from blood, cultured in vitro. These receptors all stem from a human donor who had recovered from COVID-19.

This chain joins TRBV10-3 and TRBJ1-6; D might be TRBD1 (5 bases). Germline V gene lookup returns CDR1 ENHRY and CDR2 SYGVKD. Trimming took off 0 bases at V and 14 bases at J, with 17 bases between the two ends. The CDR3 covers 15 residues. CDR3 region: CAISESGPGWEALHF. The CDR3 coding sequence is TGTGCCATCAGTGAGTCTGGCCCAGGGTGGGAGGCCCTCCACTTT.

This sequence joins TRBV4-2 and TRBJ1-4, with D possibly being TRBD1 (5 bases). Germline loops: CDR1 LGHNA, CDR2 YNFKEQ. This CDR3 is 14 amino acids long. Trimming shortened V by 4 bases and J by 7 bases, and 13 bases separated the two germline ends. Here the CDR3 reads CASSPGGLVEKLFF. CDR3 DNA: TGTGCCAGCAGCCCTGGGGGATTAGTTGAAAAACTGTTTTTT.

This rearrangement joins TRBV6-4 to TRBJ1-2; tentative D call: TRBD1 (6 bases). V was cut by 5 bases and J by 5 bases, with 15 bases left in between. The CDR3 has 14 amino acids. Per the germline V gene, CDR1 is MRHNA and CDR2 is SNTAGT. The CDR3 coding sequence is TGTGCCAGCAGTTCCACAGGGTCAGGGTATGGCTACACCTTC. Translating it yields CASSSTGSGYGYTF.

Here the CDR3 DNA reads TGTGCCTGGAGTCCCAGGGGGCAACAGCCCCAGCATTTT. This encodes CAWSPRGQQPQHF. V and J are TRBV30 and TRBJ1-5, with TRBD1 matching 8 bases. V shed 2 bases and J 7 bases; nucleotides not matched to a gene: 4. Germline values: CDR1 GTSNPN, CDR2 SVGIG (reference sequence). The CDR3 runs 13 residues.

This clonotype turned up a few times. The chain links TRBV12-3 or TRBV12-4 to TRBJ2-2; D is possibly TRBD1 (7 bases). The CDR3 extends over 16 amino acids. V lost 4 bases and J lost 4, with 16 bases in between. The CDR3: CASSSGGTVITGELFF. The CDR3 region has the DNA TGTGCCAGCAGTTCCGGCGGGACAGTGATCACCGGGGAGCTGTTTTTT.

By frequency in the sample, this clonotype is large. The genes are TRBV6-1 and TRBJ1-3; 10 nucleotides match TRBD1. The CDR3 covers 15 residues. Germline CDR1 MNHNS, CDR2 SASEGT. Trimming took 6 bases from V and 0 from J; bases not matched to a gene: 2. The CDR3 DNA follows: TGTGCCAGCAGGCGACAGGGGGCCTCTGGAAACACCATATATTTT. It specifies CASRRQGASGNTIYF.

This chain uses TRBV19 with TRBJ2-1; 8 bases line up with TRBD2. This CDR3 contains 18 residues. The V and J ends lost 6 bases and 2 bases, in that order; junction bases with no gene match: 15. CDR1 and CDR2 (germline): LNHDA, SQIVND (reference sequence). This CDR3 is CASRGRLNGGVAYNEQFF. The CDR3 bases are TGTGCCAGTAGGGGCCGTCTGAACGGGGGGGTAGCCTACAATGAGCAGTTCTTC. The full variable domain, in which reference TRBV19 and TRBJ2-1 provide the parts outside the CDR3, is DGGITQSPKYLFRKEGQNVTLSCEQNLNHDAMYWYRQDPGQGLRLIYYSQIVNDFQKGDIAEGYSVSREKKESFPLTVTSAQKNPTAFYLCASRGRLNGGVAYNEQFFGPGTRLTVL.

The chain carries TRBV20-1 and TRBJ2-3; TRBD2 is a possible D gene (6 bases). The germline V gene encodes CDR1 DFQATT and CDR2 SNEGSKA (reference sequence). There are 19 residues in the CDR3. V dropped 0 bases and J dropped 0 bases, with 22 bases sitting between them. The CDR3 coding sequence is TGCAGTGCTAGAGATGTCGGGACTGTCTATGCCCCTAGCACAGATACGCAGTATTTT. Translated, it gives CSARDVGTVYAPSTDTQYF.

The chain recombines TRBV2 with TRBJ2-2; the match to TRBD1 covers 8 bases. V dropped 4 bases and J dropped 5; count of bases not matched to a gene: 9. The CDR3 is made up of 16 amino acids. Per germline, CDR1 SNHLY and CDR2 FYNNEI. The CDR3 DNA follows: TGTGCCAGCAGTGTGACAGGGGCCCGGGGAACCGGGGAGCTGTTTTTT. Translated, it gives CASSVTGARGTGELFF.

The chain is built from TRBV20-1 and TRBJ1-1; 9 nucleotides match TRBD1. CDR3 size: 12 residues. The V and J ends lost 7 bases and 4 bases, in that order; junction bases with no gene match: 4. Germline loops: CDR1 DFQATT, CDR2 SNEGSKA (reference sequence). The CDR3 DNA is TGCAGTGGCCCGACAGGGGGCACTGAAGCTTTCTTT. The encoded protein is CSGPTGGTEAFF.

This sequence joins TRBV10-3 and TRBJ1-2; TRBD1 matches 8 bases. The CDR3 totals 15 residues. Germline-derived CDR1 and CDR2 are ENHRY and SYGVKD. V lost 2 bases to trimming and J lost 8 bases; unmatched junction nucleotides: 10. In nucleotides, the CDR3 is TGTGCCATCAGTGAGCCGAGACAGGGGCAAGGAGGCTACACCTTC. Translated, it gives CAISEPRQGQGGYTF.

The genes are TRBV6-1 and TRBJ2-7, with D possibly being TRBD1 or TRBD2 (6 bases each). The germline V gene encodes CDR1 MNHNS and CDR2 SASEGT. With 4 bases removed from V and 1 base from J, the gap between germline ends came to 14 bases. The CDR3 runs to 15 residues. The CDR3 reads CASSAEGGPSYEQYF. Written as DNA, the CDR3 is TGTGCCAGCAGTGCCGAGGGGGGCCCTTCCTACGAGCAGTACTTC.

This clonotype was observed once. V is TRBV28 and J is TRBJ2-5; D unclear. The CDR3 is 11 amino acids. Germline V gene data show CDR1 as MDHEN and CDR2 as SYDVKM. Between the trimmed V and J ends, which lost 6 bases and 4 bases, there was a span of 6 bases. The CDR3 DNA reads as TGTGCCAGCAGCCTAAGAGAGACCCAGTACTTC. This sequence encodes CASSLRETQYF.

This clonotype turned up a few times. V usage is TRBV6-1 and J usage is TRBJ1-5, with unresolved D. Trimming took 7 bases from V and 1 from J, leaving 8 bases between them. The CDR3 consists of 13 residues. Per germline, CDR1 MNHNS and CDR2 SASEGT. The CDR3 sequence is CASMADSNQPQHF. CDR3 bases: TGTGCCAGCATGGCCGACAGCAATCAGCCCCAGCATTTT.